One and the same sample provided the 25 T cell receptor beta chains below, sequenced in a study of T cells in tuberculosis. After thawing and overnight rest, PBMC were stained with GMM-loaded CD1B tetramer, viability dye and anti-CD3 for sorting. CD1B tetramers were loaded with Rhodococcus equi-derived C32 glucose monomycolate. Clones were sequenced by immunoSEQ multiplex PCR, and TCRdb holds only the in-frame ones, with some missing. The sample comprises 88,000 or so clones, roughly 93% of which are singletons, and around 1.8% rests with the top ten. The specimen sequenced was CD1b-GMM tetramer-negative cells sorted from PBMCs. The receptors originated from an adult woman with latent tuberculosis.

The genes are TRBV7-8 and TRBJ1-5; no clear D. Per germline, CDR1 SGHVS and CDR2 FQNEAQ. The CDR3 loop spans 13 amino acids. Trimming took 3 bases from V and 4 from J, leaving 7 bases between them. The CDR3 is CASSFQENQPQHF. CDR3 bases: TGTGCCAGCAGCTTCCAGGAAAATCAGCCCCAGCATTTT.

The chain has TRBV7-9 and TRBJ2-3; 14 bases match TRBD2. Losses at the gene ends were 3 bases for V and 6 bases for J; bases not matched to a gene: 14. The germline CDR1 and CDR2 sequences are SEHNR and FQNEAQ (reference sequence). The CDR3 totals 19 residues. This chain's CDR3 is CASSLVGTSGGTLADTQYF. CDR3 sequence (DNA): TGTGCCAGCAGCTTGGTTGGGACTAGCGGGGGAACACTTGCGGATACGCAGTATTTT. The full variable domain, in which reference TRBV7-9 and TRBJ2-3 provide the parts outside the CDR3, is DTGVSQNPRHKITKRGQNVTFRCDPISEHNRLYWYRQTLGQGPEFLTYFQNEAQLEKSRLLSDRFSAERPKGSFSTLEIQRTEQGDSAMYLCASSLVGTSGGTLADTQYFGPGTRLTVL.

The V gene is TRBV5-1, the J gene TRBJ1-4; D is possibly TRBD1 (5 bases). The CDR3 loop spans 14 amino acids. Germline V gene data show CDR1 as SGHRS and CDR2 as YFSETQ. V lost 0 bases, J lost 5 bases, and 8 bases lay in between. CDR3 coding DNA: TGCGCCAGCAGCTTGGCGGGACTAAATGAAAAACTGTTTTTT. The encoded protein is CASSLAGLNEKLFF.

This clone was seen a single time. The chain links TRBV5-1 to TRBJ2-1; TRBD2 matches at 9 bases. Trimming at V came to 0 bases and at J to 6 bases, leaving 7 bases not matched to a gene. This CDR3 has 16 amino acids. Germline CDR1 SGHRS, CDR2 YFSETQ. The CDR3 DNA reads as TGCGCCAGCAGCTTGGAGTTCAGCGGGGGGTTCAATGAGCAGTTCTTC. This translates into CASSLEFSGGFNEQFF.

The chain recombines TRBV6-1 with TRBJ1-2, with 8 bases aligning to TRBD1. Germline V lookup: CDR1 MNHNS, CDR2 SASEGT. Germline trimming cut 6 bases from V and 7 bases from J; bases unmatched to any gene: 10. CDR3 length: 14 amino acids. The DNA for the CDR3 is TGTGCCAGCAGCGTCGACAGGGGAAGAGGTGGCTACACCTTC. Amino acid sequence: CASSVDRGRGGYTF.

This clone was recorded only once. This sequence joins TRBV7-2 and TRBJ2-5; 9 nucleotides line up with TRBD2. The CDR3 spans 16 residues. The junction had 5 bases not matched to a gene; V was cut back by 1 base and J by 2 bases. From germline, CDR1 is SGHTA and CDR2 FQGNSA. The CDR3 sequence: CASSLGAGGFQETQYF. The DNA for the CDR3 is TGTGCCAGCAGCTTAGGAGCGGGGGGTTTTCAAGAGACCCAGTACTTC.

This chain links TRBV7-6 with TRBJ2-2; D gene ambiguous. Germline V gene data show CDR1 as SGHVS and CDR2 as FNYEAQ. Trimming shortened V by 1 base and J by 1 base, and 13 bases separated the two germline ends. The CDR3 totals 17 residues. As DNA, the CDR3 is TGTGCCAGCAGCTTAGGAGCCGTCCCCATGAACACCGGGGAGCTGTTTTTT. Amino acid sequence: CASSLGAVPMNTGELFF.

This sequence joins TRBV30 and TRBJ1-2, with 8 positions matching TRBD1. After removal of 4 bases from V and 10 bases from J, the junction contained 8 bases not matched to a gene. There are 12 residues in the CDR3. Germline CDR1 and CDR2: GTSNPN and SVGIG (reference sequence). CDR3 sequence: CAWNRDRKNYTF. For the CDR3, the DNA is TGTGCCTGGAACCGGGACAGGAAGAACTACACCTTC.

This chain joins TRBV5-1 and TRBJ2-1, with 8 bases lining up with TRBD2. With 3 bases clipped from V and 7 bases from J, the junction kept 9 bases outside the gene matches. The CDR3 extends over 15 amino acids. The germline V gene has CDR1 SGHRS and CDR2 YFSETQ. The CDR3 nucleotides are TGCGCCAGCAGCTCCGGGGGGGCCCGGGTTAATGAGCAGTTCTTC. Translating it yields CASSSGGARVNEQFF.

In the case of this clone: Relative to the germline gene, one junction end is altered; a read error may explain this. This chain joins TRBV11-1 and TRBJ1-6; the D is unclear. The germline gives CDR1 SGHAT, CDR2 FQDESV (reference sequence). The CDR3 is 15 residues long. The CDR3 loop reads CASSLVGGDNPPLHF. The DNA of the CDR3 is TGTGCCAGCAGCTTAGTCGGCGGAGATAATCCACCCCTCCACTTT.

The chain employs TRBV6-1 and TRBJ2-5; 10 bases are shared with TRBD1. Unmatched junction bases numbered 9, after V lost 6 bases and J lost 5 bases. The CDR3 has 15 residues. Germline V CDR1 and CDR2: MNHNS, SASEGT. The CDR3 region is CASSSDRGRGETQYF. CDR3 nucleotides: TGTGCCAGCAGCTCCGACAGGGGGCGCGGGGAGACCCAGTACTTC.

The V and J genes are TRBV19 and TRBJ1-1; 9 nucleotides align to TRBD1. CDR3 size: 15 residues. V lost 1 base to trimming and J lost 1 base; unmatched junction nucleotides: 1. Looked up from germline, CDR1 is LNHDA and CDR2 is SQIVND (reference sequence). CDR3 sequence: CASSIGGQGNTEAFF. The CDR3 region has the DNA TGTGCCAGTAGTATAGGGGGACAGGGGAACACTGAAGCTTTCTTT.

The V call is TRBV19, the J call TRBJ1-5; tentative D call: TRBD1 (6 bases). There are 15 residues in the CDR3. From germline, CDR1 is LNHDA and CDR2 SQIVND (reference sequence). Deletions cut 10 bases from V and 0 bases from J, with 16 bases between. CDR3 in amino acids: CATKDRANSNQPQHF. The CDR3 region has the DNA TGTGCCACCAAGGACAGAGCTAATAGCAATCAGCCCCAGCATTTT.

J is TRBJ1-2 and V is TRBV28; maybe TRBD1 (5 bases). The CDR3 consists of 15 residues. The germline V gene has CDR1 MDHEN and CDR2 SYDVKM. V lost 2 bases, J lost 4 bases, and 14 bases lay in between. The CDR3 coding sequence is TGTGCCAGCAGTTTAGGGGGGACGGACACCTATGGCTACACCTTC. Translating gives CASSLGGTDTYGYTF.

The rearrangement joins TRBV5-1 to TRBJ2-1; tentative D call: TRBD1 (5 bases). Germline loops: CDR1 SGHRS, CDR2 YFSETQ. The CDR3 is 13 residues long. V lost 2 bases to trimming and J lost 7 bases, with 10 bases between them. CDR3: CASSLRTPNEQFF. CDR3 DNA sequence: TGCGCCAGCAGCTTACGGACACCAAATGAGCAGTTCTTC.

The chain recombines TRBV7-9 with TRBJ2-3; D unresolved. V gave up 2 bases and J gave up 4 bases, with 4 bases separating them. Germline V gene lookup returns CDR1 SEHNR and CDR2 FQNEAQ (reference sequence). The CDR3 is 12 amino acids. The CDR3 DNA is TGTGCCAGCAGCTTACTCCCAGATACGCAGTATTTT. This gives the protein CASSLLPDTQYF.

The chain links TRBV19 to TRBJ1-5; 8 bases map to TRBD1. J lost 6 bases, V lost 5 bases, and 9 bases had no gene match. This CDR3 contains 15 residues. Germline V gene lookup returns CDR1 LNHDA and CDR2 SQIVND (reference sequence). This CDR3 is CASSAAGGAGQPQHF. DNA of the CDR3: TGTGCCAGTAGTGCCGCAGGGGGCGCGGGTCAGCCCCAGCATTTT.

The chain carries TRBV29-1 and TRBJ1-1; weak D call: TRBD1 (5 bases). The length of the CDR3 is 13 residues. V was clipped by 4 bases and J by 1 base, with 10 bases between them. Germline-derived CDR1 and CDR2 are SQVTM and ANQGSEA. The CDR3 reads CSVGGGRNTEAFF. The CDR3 nucleotides are TGCAGCGTTGGCGGGGGGAGGAACACTGAAGCTTTCTTT.

This chain connects TRBV7-8 to TRBJ2-5; 8 bases match TRBD1. The ends lost 5 bases at V and 5 bases at J; junction bases unmatched: 10. This CDR3 spans 15 amino acids. Germline V gene lookup returns CDR1 SGHVS and CDR2 FQNEAQ. The chain's CDR3 is CASSILQGVGETQYF. CDR3 coding DNA: TGTGCCAGCAGCATACTACAGGGGGTGGGGGAGACCCAGTACTTC.

This sequence joins TRBV19 and TRBJ2-3; tentatively, D is TRBD2 (5 bases). V lost 3 bases, J lost 1 base, and 8 bases lay in between. The CDR3 runs to 14 residues. Germline-derived CDR1 and CDR2 are LNHDA and SQIVND (reference sequence). The CDR3 loop is CASSILGGTDTQYF. CDR3 coding DNA: TGTGCCAGTAGTATCCTCGGGGGCACAGATACGCAGTATTTT.

The chain couples TRBV7-9 to TRBJ2-3, with 11 positions matching TRBD2. Germline CDR1 reads SEHNR; CDR2 reads FQNEAQ (reference sequence). CDR3 length: 15 amino acids. V lost 5 bases, J lost 3 bases, and 4 bases stayed unmatched. Here the CDR3 reads CASSPGLAATDTQYF. The CDR3 DNA follows: TGTGCCAGCAGCCCGGGACTAGCGGCTACAGATACGCAGTATTTT.

V is TRBV6-5 and J is TRBJ2-3; perhaps TRBD2 as D (5 bases). Trimming cost V 5 bases and J 5 bases, with 11 bases left between them. CDR1 and CDR2 from the germline V gene are MNHEY and SVGAGI. This CDR3 is built from 13 residues. CDR3 coding DNA: TGTGCCAGCAGTGAAAGTGGGAGAGATACGCAGTATTTT. Residues: CASSESGRDTQYF.

J is TRBJ2-1 and V is TRBV5-4, with 9 bases aligning to TRBD1. The V and J ends lost 4 bases and 0 bases, in that order; junction bases with no gene match: 8. This CDR3 has 17 residues. Germline CDR1 reads SGHNT; CDR2 reads YYREEE (reference sequence). CDR3 sequence: CASSTGQGVGSYNEQFF. The CDR3 nucleotides are TGTGCCAGCAGCACGGGACAGGGTGTTGGCTCCTACAATGAGCAGTTCTTC.

This chain links TRBV4-1 with TRBJ2-3; D may be TRBD2 (6 bases). Germline V gene data show CDR1 as MGHRA and CDR2 as YSYEKL. The CDR3 is made up of 14 amino acids. The ends were cut back, 3 bases at V and 6 bases at J, with 13 bases in the middle. CDR3: CASSHNAGTDTQYF. The CDR3 DNA is TGCGCCAGCAGCCATAACGCGGGAACTGATACGCAGTATTTT.

The chain combines TRBV27 with TRBJ1-2; TRBD1 aligns across 9 bases. This CDR3 is 14 amino acids long. J gave up 2 bases and V 5 bases, and 3 bases lay outside the gene matches. From germline, CDR1 is MNHEY and CDR2 SMNVEV (reference sequence). The CDR3 spells CASSRGQGNYGYTF. The CDR3 DNA is TGTGCCAGCAGTAGGGGACAGGGAAACTATGGCTACACCTTC.